The T cell receptor (beta chain) described here comes from a study of breast tumors, draining lymph nodes, adjacent tissues. Study-level points and caveats: Tumor repertoires ranked between lymph nodes and nontumor tissue in diversity, with V and J gene preferences. Most tumor T cells seemingly derive from lymph node, then expand in tumor. That most tumor T cells come from lymph nodes remained unproven. Luminal-like breast cancer showed significantly higher tumor–nontumor repertoire similarity than basal-like.

Note on this clonotype: Its antigen is currently unknown. This sequence may be a read error, since a much larger clone differs from it by one base.

In TCRdb, the multiplex PCR reads were re-called with MiXCR into one record per CDR3 protein. This sample has some 150,000 distinct CDR3 sequences; approximately 20% occur once, and the top ten carry under 3%. Axillary draining lymph nodes of breast cancer patients supplied the node samples. Germline-derived CDR1 and CDR2 are GTSNPN and SVGIG (reference sequence). V was clipped by 0 bases and J by 4 bases, with 7 bases between them. The CDR3 is 12 amino acids. Source material: axillary lymph node tissue. V is TRBV30 and J is TRBJ2-7; D call uncertain. This TCR was sampled from a female donor with breast cancer. Some clones in this sample may be carry-over from other donors' samples. The CDR3 loop is CAWSVRRYEQYF. CDR3 DNA: TGTGCCTGGAGTGTCAGGCGGTACGAGCAGTACTTC.